These 14 T cell receptor beta chains were sequenced from one sample in a study of cytomegalovirus exposure and HLA in healthy donors. Vbeta (60) and Jbeta (13) primers were used in the PCR. TCRdb keeps only in-frame clones here, not all; method: immunoSEQ multiplex PCR. The table lists 150,000 to 200,000 clones, around 80% of them singletons. The sample consisted of PBMCs. Receptor source: a man aged 18 to 29 in good health and CMV-seronegative.

This rearrangement joins TRBV28 to TRBJ2-7, with D tentatively TRBD2 (6 bases). With 2 bases removed from V and 1 base from J, the gap between germline ends came to 18 bases. The CDR3 is 17 amino acids. Germline V lookup: CDR1 MDHEN, CDR2 SYDVKM. CDR3 nucleotide sequence: TGTGCCAGCAGTTTAAGGAATCTGGCTAGCGCGTCCTACGAGCAGTACTTC. Translating gives CASSLRNLASASYEQYF. The full variable domain, completed using reference TRBV28 and TRBJ2-7, is DVKVTQSSRYLVKRTGEKVFLECVQDMDHENMFWYRQDPGLGLRLIYFSYDVKMKEKGDIPEGYSVSREKKERFSLILESASTNQTSMYLCASSLRNLASASYEQYFGPGTRLTVT.

V gene TRBV25-1 combines with J gene TRBJ1-1, with TRBD1 matching over 8 bases. CDR3 length: 12 residues. CDR1 and CDR2 (germline): MGHDK, SYGVNS. With V trimmed by 6 bases and J by 4 bases, 1 base remained unmatched. The CDR3 region is CASRTGGTEAFF. The CDR3 DNA reads TGTGCCAGCAGAACAGGGGGCACTGAAGCTTTCTTT.

The rearrangement uses TRBV6-5 and TRBJ2-7; 9 bases are a match to TRBD1. CDR3 length: 14 residues. Trimming took 7 bases from V and 4 from J; bases not matched to a gene: 8. Germline loops: CDR1 MNHEY, CDR2 SVGAGI. The CDR3 nucleotides are TGTGCCAGCAAACAGGGGGCGTTTCGATACGAGCAGTACTTC. Translated: CASKQGAFRYEQYF.

The chain links TRBV19 to TRBJ2-5; D perhaps matches TRBD1 (5 bases). The CDR3 is made up of 14 amino acids. Germline V gives CDR1 LNHDA, CDR2 SQIVND (reference sequence). The V and J ends lost 4 bases and 2 bases respectively, with 11 bases between them. In DNA, the CDR3 is TGTGCCAGTAGTAAGGACACGGTTCAAGAGACCCAGTACTTC. Translating gives CASSKDTVQETQYF.

This clone was picked up one time. CDR3 region: CASTRRASGRVPSYNEQFF. CDR3 coding DNA: TGTGCCAGCACCAGGAGGGCTAGCGGGAGGGTCCCCTCCTACAATGAGCAGTTCTTC. The rearrangement links TRBV11-2 to TRBJ2-1, with TRBD2 identical over 12 bases. The germline CDR1 and CDR2 sequences are SGHAT and FQNNGV. Trimming cost V 7 bases and J 0 bases; bases outside gene matches: 13. The CDR3 contains 19 residues.

The chain combines TRBV19 with TRBJ2-7, with TRBD1 matching 11 bases. CDR3 size: 17 residues. The V segment lost 5 bases and the J segment 0 bases; nucleotides outside the gene matches: 9. CDR1 and CDR2 from the germline V gene are LNHDA and SQIVND (reference sequence). Here the CDR3 reads CASSSIWTGGYSYEQYF. For the CDR3, the DNA is TGTGCCAGTAGTTCTATTTGGACAGGGGGCTACTCCTACGAGCAGTACTTC.

The rearrangement uses TRBV2 and TRBJ1-5; D uncertain. With 4 bases removed from V and 2 bases from J, the gap between germline ends came to 9 bases. There are 14 residues in the CDR3. Germline V gives CDR1 SNHLY, CDR2 FYNNEI. DNA of the CDR3: TGTGCCAGCAGTGGGAGGACTGGCAATCAGCCCCAGCATTTT. Its protein is CASSGRTGNQPQHF.

The V call is TRBV4-2, the J call TRBJ2-7; perhaps TRBD2 as D (7 bases). This CDR3 has 17 residues. Germline assignment: CDR1 LGHNA and CDR2 YNFKEQ. V was cut by 1 base and J by 0 bases, with 16 bases left in between. The CDR3 DNA sequence: TGTGCCAGCAGCCAAGTTCGGGCGGGGGCCAGCTCCTACGAGCAGTACTTC. Protein sequence: CASSQVRAGASSYEQYF.

This chain uses TRBV19 with TRBJ2-7; TRBD1 is a possible D gene (5 bases). This CDR3 has 12 amino acids. Per the germline V gene, CDR1 is LNHDA and CDR2 is SQIVND (reference sequence). The V and J ends lost 3 bases and 3 bases respectively, with 6 bases between them. CDR3 DNA sequence: TGTGCCAGTAGTATGCAGGGCTACGAGCAGTACTTC. Translating it yields CASSMQGYEQYF.

This chain uses TRBV27 with TRBJ2-7; perhaps TRBD1 as D (7 bases). The germline CDR1 and CDR2 sequences are MNHEY and SMNVEV (reference sequence). Trimming removed 3 bases at V and 5 bases at J, with 14 bases between. The CDR3 is made up of 14 amino acids. The CDR3 reads CASSFGGGGDEQYF. The CDR3 coding sequence is TGTGCCAGCAGTTTTGGAGGGGGCGGCGACGAGCAGTACTTC.

J is TRBJ1-3 and V is TRBV21-1; the DNA was not compared with TRBD1, the D call given in the table. TRBV21-1 is recorded as a pseudogene. The CDR3 covers 14 residues. CDR3 sequence reads: CASSKQDYGNTIYF. CDR3 nucleotide sequence: TGTGCCAGCAGCAAACAGGATTACGGAAACACCATATATTTT.

This clone was seen only a few times. The CDR3 is CASSLGGPETQYF. The DNA for the CDR3 is TGTGCCAGCTCCCTAGGGGGCCCAGAGACCCAGTACTTC. The chain has TRBV28 and TRBJ2-5, with 7 bases fitting TRBD1. Trimming took 8 bases from V and 4 from J; bases not matched to a gene: 7. Germline V gene sequence: CDR1 MDHEN, CDR2 SYDVKM. The CDR3 length is 13 residues.

This chain connects TRBV4-1 to TRBJ2-7, with 7 bases fitting TRBD2. The CDR3 contains 13 residues. Germline V gene data show CDR1 as MGHRA and CDR2 as YSYEKL. After removal of 4 bases from V and 6 bases from J, the junction contained 6 bases not matched to a gene. The CDR3 sequence: CASSLRGGLEQYF. CDR3 in DNA: TGCGCCAGCAGCCTTCGGGGAGGGCTCGAGCAGTACTTC.

V is TRBV27 and J is TRBJ2-7; D is ambiguous. Germline lookup yields CDR1 MNHEY and CDR2 SMNVEV (reference sequence). This CDR3 spans 13 amino acids. V gave up 6 bases and J gave up 3 bases, with 12 bases separating them. CDR3 region: CASSLTPSYEQYF. The CDR3, as DNA: TGTGCCAGCAGCCTCACACCCAGCTACGAGCAGTACTTC.